These 22 T cell receptor beta chains originate from one sample sequenced in a study of stem cell transplantation in POMP-related autoinflammatory disease. TCRdb's copy holds only in-frame clones and misses some; the assay was immunoSEQ multiplex PCR. The data contain about 1,400 clones, about 81% of them singletons. Material: Tregs from PBMCs. All receptors come from a human donor in good health.

V is TRBV2 and J is TRBJ2-2; 11 bases map to TRBD2. This CDR3 has 16 residues. After removal of 4 bases from V and 7 bases from J, the junction contained 8 bases not matched to a gene. Looked up from germline, CDR1 is SNHLY and CDR2 is FYNNEI. Here the CDR3 reads CASSVRLAGLIGELFF. The DNA for the CDR3 is TGTGCCAGCAGTGTTAGACTAGCGGGACTCATCGGGGAGCTGTTTTTT.

The gene calls are TRBV11-2 and TRBJ2-1; D possibly corresponds to TRBD2 (6 bases). There are 13 residues in the CDR3. Germline V gives CDR1 SGHAT, CDR2 FQNNGV. The V gene lost 1 base and the J gene lost 5 bases, with 6 bases spanning the gap. The CDR3 sequence is CASSLGLDNEQFF. CDR3 bases: TGTGCCAGCAGCTTAGGACTAGACAATGAGCAGTTCTTC. The whole variable domain, remainder taken from reference TRBV11-2 and TRBJ2-1, is EAGVAQSPRYKIIEKRQSVAFWCNPISGHATLYWYQQILGQGPKLLIQFQNNGVVDDSQLPKDRFSAERLKGVDSTLKIQPAKLEDSAVYLCASSLGLDNEQFFGPGTRLTVL.

CDR3 protein: CASSFRWGEQYF. CDR3 nucleotide sequence: TGTGCCAGCAGTTTTCGATGGGGGGAGCAGTACTTC. The V gene is TRBV27, the J gene TRBJ2-7; either TRBD1 or TRBD2 may supply D (5 bases each). Germline CDR1 is MNHEY and CDR2 is SMNVEV (reference sequence). Trimming took 3 bases from V and 7 from J, leaving 10 bases between them. The CDR3 contains 12 residues.

The chain combines TRBV4-2 with TRBJ1-1; a possible D gene is TRBD1 (6 bases). CDR3 length: 16 amino acids. Germline V gene sequence: CDR1 LGHNA, CDR2 YNFKEQ. V lost 4 bases to trimming and J lost 1 base, with 16 bases between them. The CDR3 loop is CASSPTTGTTNTEAFF. In nucleotides, the CDR3 is TGTGCCAGCAGCCCTACCACCGGGACAACGAACACTGAAGCTTTCTTT.

The chain employs TRBV9 and TRBJ2-7, with a tentative D call TRBD2 (6 bases). Trimming removed 3 bases from V and 1 base from J, with 14 bases in between. The germline CDR1 and CDR2 sequences are SGDLS and YYNGEE. The CDR3 length is 15 residues. This chain's CDR3 is CASSAGKAGSYEQYF. The CDR3 nucleotides read TGTGCCAGCAGCGCCGGGAAGGCGGGGTCCTACGAGCAGTACTTC. The full variable domain, with the rest looked up from reference TRBV9 and TRBJ2-7, is DSGVTQTPKHLITATGQRVTLRCSPRSGDLSVYWYQQSLDQGLQFLIQYYNGEERAKGNILERFSAQQFPDLHSELNLSSLELGDSALYFCASSAGKAGSYEQYFGPGTRLTVT.

This clone came up once. The chain joins TRBV4-2 to TRBJ2-5; 9 bases are a match to TRBD2. The CDR3 runs to 19 residues. Germline V gives CDR1 LGHNA, CDR2 YNFKEQ. V lost 1 base to trimming and J lost 1 base; unmatched junction nucleotides: 13. The CDR3 DNA reads as TGTGCCAGCAGCCAAGTAGGGCAGATTACTAGCGGGTTCCAAGAGACCCAGTACTTC. Protein: CASSQVGQITSGFQETQYF.

This chain links TRBV7-7 with TRBJ2-1, with a tentative D call TRBD2 (6 bases). CDR3 length equals 14 residues. Germline CDR1 reads SSHAT; CDR2 reads FNYEAQ (reference sequence). Trimming pared 1 base from V and 10 bases from J, leaving 14 bases between. CDR3 nucleotide sequence: TGTGCCAGCAGCTTAGACTCATCGGCGGGAGAGCAGTTCTTC. It is translated as CASSLDSSAGEQFF.

V usage is TRBV12-1 and J usage is TRBJ1-3; whether TRBD1, the table's D call, matches the DNA was not checked. TRBV12-1 is tagged as a pseudogene. The CDR3 contains 16 residues. CDR3 in DNA: TGTGCCAGTACGAGGACAGGGGGACTCTCTGGAAACACCATATATTTT. Residues: CASTRTGGLSGNTIYF.

The V gene is TRBV7-2, the J gene TRBJ2-2; TRBD1 might be the D (5 bases). Trimming shortened V by 11 bases and J by 7 bases, and 17 bases separated the two germline ends. The CDR3 has 13 residues. Germline CDR1 is SGHTA and CDR2 is FQGNSA. CDR3 coding DNA: TGTGCCTGGACAAACTTGGGAAACGGGGAGCTGTTTTTT. This encodes CAWTNLGNGELFF.

V usage is TRBV5-1 and J usage is TRBJ2-1; D possibly corresponds to TRBD1 (6 bases). Trimming shortened V by 4 bases and J by 5 bases, and 16 bases separated the two germline ends. Germline assignment: CDR1 SGHRS and CDR2 YFSETQ. This CDR3 is built from 15 residues. The CDR3 DNA sequence: TGCGCCAGCAGCCCGAGACAGGCCGGGAACAATGAGCAGTTCTTC. Translation gives CASSPRQAGNNEQFF.

Worth noting for this clone: Other nucleotide sequences in the sample specify the same CDR3. The genes are TRBV5-1 and TRBJ2-7; D uncertain. V was trimmed by 1 base and J by 2 bases, leaving 13 bases between them. Germline V gene data show CDR1 as SGHRS and CDR2 as YFSETQ. The CDR3 is made up of 15 amino acids. The CDR3 region has the DNA TGCGCCAGCAGCTTGACCATCGACTTTACCTACGAGCAGTACTTC. This codes for CASSLTIDFTYEQYF.

This clone was seen just once. The V gene is TRBV9, the J gene TRBJ2-3; 16 bases fit TRBD2. V dropped 2 bases and J dropped 4; count of bases not matched to a gene: 1. Looked up from germline, CDR1 is SGDLS and CDR2 is YYNGEE. The CDR3 is made up of 16 amino acids. The CDR3 DNA is TGTGCCAGCAGCGTTGGGACTAGCGGGAGGGCAGATACGCAGTATTTT. It encodes CASSVGTSGRADTQYF.

This chain joins TRBV28 and TRBJ1-2, with 11 bases aligning to TRBD1. With V trimmed by 5 bases and J by 6 bases, 8 bases remained unmatched. Germline V gene lookup returns CDR1 MDHEN and CDR2 SYDVKM. This CDR3 is 15 amino acids long. This CDR3 reads CASSGSGTGGHGYTF. Here the CDR3 DNA reads TGTGCCAGCAGTGGGTCCGGGACAGGGGGGCATGGCTACACCTTC.

J is TRBJ1-2 and V is TRBV7-8; 8 nucleotides line up with TRBD1. V shed 5 bases and J 3 bases; nucleotides not matched to a gene: 11. Germline V CDR1 and CDR2: SGHVS, FQNEAQ. CDR3 length: 16 amino acids. The CDR3 is CASSQRGRGLDYGYTF. The CDR3 DNA reads as TGTGCCAGCAGCCAGAGGGGCAGGGGGCTCGACTATGGCTACACCTTC.

The chain is built from TRBV9 and TRBJ2-1; D not certain. The V end was cut by 1 base, the J end by 3 bases, with 14 bases between. The CDR3 totals 16 residues. Germline assignment: CDR1 SGDLS and CDR2 YYNGEE. CDR3 region: CASSVSLQVNYNEQFF. For the CDR3, the DNA is TGTGCCAGCAGCGTAAGCCTACAAGTCAACTACAATGAGCAGTTCTTC.

CDR3 amino acids: CASSGQASGNTIYF. The CDR3 nucleotides are TGTGCCAGCAGTGGACAGGCCTCTGGAAACACCATATATTTT. The chain has TRBV6-5 and TRBJ1-3, with 7 positions matching TRBD1. Losses at the gene ends were 5 bases for V and 0 bases for J; bases not matched to a gene: 1. Germline V gene sequence: CDR1 MNHEY, CDR2 SVGAGI. The CDR3 has 14 amino acids.

This sequence joins TRBV6-5 and TRBJ2-1; 11 bases are shared with TRBD2. The V and J ends lost 6 bases and 8 bases, in that order; junction bases with no gene match: 9. This CDR3 contains 15 residues. Germline lookup yields CDR1 MNHEY and CDR2 SVGAGI. DNA for the CDR3: TGTGCCAGCAGCCAAGAACTAGCGGGAGTCCATGAGCAGTTCTTC. Translated: CASSQELAGVHEQFF.

The rearrangement joins TRBV7-8 to TRBJ1-6; TRBD1 might be the D (6 bases). The CDR3 is 15 amino acids. Deletions cut 5 bases from V and 7 bases from J, with 15 bases between. Per germline, CDR1 SGHVS and CDR2 FQNEAQ. CDR3 DNA sequence: TGTGCCAGCAGCGCGAGGGGGTTTCGAAATTCACCCCTCCACTTT. This encodes CASSARGFRNSPLHF.

The CDR3 nucleotides read TGTGCCTGGAATAGGGGCAGGCCCACTCAAGTCTATGGCTACACCTTC. Protein sequence: CAWNRGRPTQVYGYTF. This rearrangement joins TRBV30 to TRBJ1-2, with D perhaps TRBD1 (5 bases). The CDR3 spans 16 residues. V was shortened by 4 bases and J by 4 bases, with 22 bases between the two germline ends. CDR1 and CDR2 (germline): GTSNPN, SVGIG (reference sequence).

The chain is built from TRBV2 and TRBJ1-4, with a weak D call TRBD1 (5 bases). The germline CDR1 and CDR2 sequences are SNHLY and FYNNEI. This CDR3 is built from 13 residues. V lost 11 bases to trimming and J lost 8 bases, with 18 bases between them. CDR3 DNA sequence: TGTGCCTCGAAAGCCCAGGGCGGGGAAAAACTGTTTTTT. Translated, it gives CASKAQGGEKLFF.

The rearrangement joins TRBV14 to TRBJ2-7; 12 bases are a match to TRBD2. Germline CDR1 and CDR2: SGHDN and FVKESK. V dropped 1 base and J dropped 7; count of bases not matched to a gene: 5. The CDR3 extends over 15 amino acids. For the CDR3, the DNA is TGTGCCAGCAGCCAAGTGCGGACTAGCGGGGCGGAGCAGTACTTC. Its protein is CASSQVRTSGAEQYF.

The V call is TRBV28, the J call TRBJ2-7; 14 positions match TRBD2. Germline-derived CDR1 and CDR2 are MDHEN and SYDVKM. V gave up 4 bases and J gave up 4 bases; unmatched junction bases: 9. This CDR3 spans 17 amino acids. The DNA for the CDR3 is TGTGCCAGCAGTTCATGGACTAGCGGGAGGTTGAGGTACGAGCAGTACTTC. Its translation: CASSSWTSGRLRYEQYF. Looking up the rest from reference TRBV28 and TRBJ2-7 gives the full variable domain: DVKVTQSSRYLVKRTGEKVFLECVQDMDHENMFWYRQDPGLGLRLIYFSYDVKMKEKGDIPEGYSVSREKKERFSLILESASTNQTSMYLCASSSWTSGRLRYEQYFGPGTRLTVT.